The clone carrying this T cell receptor beta chain showed up many times. Antigen specificity is unknown. TCRdb reprocessed the 5' RACE reads with MiXCR, giving one entry per CDR3 protein. The table lists about 60,000 distinct CDR3 sequences, roughly 9.8% of them singletons. These data belong to a study of neurological immune-mediated disorders. The CDR3 length is 14 residues. V trimming: 6 bases; J trimming: 7 bases; junction bases outside the gene matches: 13. Germline values: CDR1 DFQATT, CDR2 SNEGSKA (reference sequence). Study-wide results and caveats: HTLV-1-associated myelopathy had the most TCR clonal expansion, while multiple sclerosis had the least, a level that fell below healthy controls.

The time point: longitudinal time-point 2. In Maryland, USA, blood bank volunteers were the healthy controls. The unsorted libraries originated from 2 million PBMCs kept at -80 C. This sequence originates from a man aged 25 to 40 in good health. The chain combines TRBV20-1 with TRBJ2-3; TRBD2 matches at 7 bases. The sample comprised PBMCs. The CDR3 is CSAGGGERLYTQYF. In nucleotides, the CDR3 is TGCAGTGCGGGGGGGGGAGAGAGGCTCTATACGCAGTATTTT.